One and the same sample provided the 8 T cell receptor beta chains below, sequenced in a study of persistence of HIV-infected CD4 T cells. Cells were stimulated with overlapping HIV-1 Gag 15-mer peptides. Sorting selected CD4+ T cells upregulating both CD40 ligand and CD69. The immunoSEQ assay was version 4, run in survey mode. The method was immunoSEQ multiplex PCR; TCRdb's version includes in-frame clones alone and lacks a portion of them. This sample has under 35,000 clones; approximately 66% occur once, and the top ten carry more than 1.3%. Their antigen targets remain unknown. The starting material was CD4+ T cells sorted from PBMCs after approximately 20-hour stimulation, obtained from a patient who received antiretroviral therapy. These receptors were taken from an adult man with HIV who was CMV-seropositive.

The gene calls are TRBV28 and TRBJ1-1; 9 bases line up with TRBD1. With 4 bases clipped from V and 7 bases from J, the junction kept 7 bases outside the gene matches. The germline V gene has CDR1 MDHEN and CDR2 SYDVKM. The length of the CDR3 is 14 residues. CDR3 in amino acids: CASSSGQGTDEAFF. The DNA for the CDR3 is TGTGCCAGCAGTTCCGGACAGGGGACCGATGAAGCTTTCTTT.

In this sample, this clone turned up a few times. This chain connects TRBV3-1 (or the pseudogene TRBV3-2) to TRBJ1-2, with TRBD1 matching over 9 bases. The CDR3 runs 13 residues. After removal of 4 bases from V and 5 bases from J, the junction contained 2 bases not matched to a gene. Germline CDR1 reads LGHDT; CDR2 reads YNNKEL (reference sequence). This CDR3 is CASSPGTGYGYTF. DNA of the CDR3: TGTGCCAGCAGCCCTGGGACAGGGTATGGCTACACCTTC.

This clone was observed a handful of times. The rearrangement joins TRBV7-2 to TRBJ1-6; weak D call: TRBD1 (5 bases). V was trimmed by 5 bases and J by 7 bases, leaving 9 bases between them. Germline lookup yields CDR1 SGHTA and CDR2 FQGNSA. The CDR3 spans 13 residues. The CDR3 DNA sequence: TGTGCCAGCAGCGTGAGACAGAATTCACCCCTCCACTTT. Translating gives CASSVRQNSPLHF. The complete variable domain, with remaining parts taken from reference TRBV7-2 and TRBJ1-6, reads GAGVSQSPSNKVTEKGKDVELRCDPISGHTALYWYRQSLGQGLEFLIYFQGNSAPDKSGLPSDRFSAERTGGSVSTLTIQRTQQEDSAVYLCASSVRQNSPLHFGNGTRLTVT.

The chain carries TRBV9 and TRBJ2-4; D may be TRBD1 or TRBD2 (5 bases each). The V end was cut by 4 bases, the J end by 9 bases, with 17 bases between. CDR1 is SGDLS, CDR2 YYNGEE, per germline. The CDR3 runs to 14 residues. CDR3 in DNA: TGTGCCAGCAGCACAAGGGTCGGGGCAGGCATTCAGTACTTC. Encoded protein: CASSTRVGAGIQYF. The whole variable domain, filled in from reference TRBV9 and TRBJ2-4, reads DSGVTQTPKHLITATGQRVTLRCSPRSGDLSVYWYQQSLDQGLQFLIQYYNGEERAKGNILERFSAQQFPDLHSELNLSSLELGDSALYFCASSTRVGAGIQYFGAGTRLSVL.

The chain carries TRBV6-4 and TRBJ1-5; no firm D call. Trimming cost V 4 bases and J 5 bases, with 9 bases left between them. CDR3 length equals 13 residues. The germline gives CDR1 MRHNA, CDR2 SNTAGT. This CDR3 is CASSAEEDQPQHF. CDR3 in DNA: TGTGCCAGCAGTGCGGAGGAAGATCAGCCCCAGCATTTT.

The V and J genes are TRBV6-5 and TRBJ1-1, with D tentatively TRBD1 (5 bases). CDR1 MNHEY and CDR2 SVGAGI come from the germline V gene. The CDR3 has 13 amino acids. V lost 7 bases and J 1 base, leaving 10 bases between the germline ends. This chain's CDR3 is CASNFRGNTEAFF. CDR3 bases: TGTGCCAGCAATTTTAGGGGGAACACTGAAGCTTTCTTT.

This clone qualifies as medium-sized. The CDR3 DNA is TGCAGCGTCGCCGACAGGGCAAACACTGAAGCTTTCTTT. Protein sequence: CSVADRANTEAFF. The V and J genes are TRBV29-1 and TRBJ1-1; 7 nucleotides agree with TRBD1. CDR1 is SQVTM and CDR2 is ANQGSEA in the germline V gene. This CDR3 is 13 amino acids long. The J segment lost 2 bases and the V segment lost 6 bases, leaving 6 bases of the junction unmatched.

The V and J genes are TRBV5-4 and TRBJ1-1; D is unresolved. From germline, CDR1 is SGHNT and CDR2 YYREEE (reference sequence). Trimming left V 3 bases short and J 0 bases short, with 12 bases between. CDR3 length equals 15 residues. For the CDR3, the DNA is TGTGCCAGCAGCTCCCCTCGGAGTATGAACACTGAAGCTTTCTTT. Encoded protein: CASSSPRSMNTEAFF.